Below, 4 T cell receptor beta chains from the same sample are listed, as sequenced in a study of T cell responses to AZD1222 COVID-19 vaccine. This table comes from immunoSEQ multiplex PCR, and its TCRdb copy is limited to in-frame clones, with some not included. Here the sample spans about 100,000 clones, approximately 91% being singletons. The source was peripheral blood, collected on day 0 of AZD1222 vaccination. Source of these receptors: an adult in good health.

The genes are TRBV7-2 and TRBJ2-1, with a weak D call TRBD2 (6 bases). V gave up 2 bases and J gave up 10 bases, with 12 bases separating them. The CDR3 consists of 13 residues. From germline, CDR1 is SGHTA and CDR2 FQGNSA. This chain's CDR3 is CASSLTSLQEQFF. The CDR3 nucleotides are TGTGCCAGCAGCTTAACTAGCCTCCAGGAGCAGTTCTTC.

This chain links TRBV19 with TRBJ1-1, with TRBD1 as a possible D gene (5 bases). The CDR3 covers 13 residues. Trimming left V 5 bases short and J 1 base short, with 8 bases between. Germline loops: CDR1 LNHDA, CDR2 SQIVND (reference sequence). In nucleotides, the CDR3 is TGTGCCAGTAGTCTCAGGGAGAACACTGAAGCTTTCTTT. This encodes CASSLRENTEAFF.

This clone was recorded once. The chain is built from TRBV6-5 and TRBJ1-2; D is ambiguous. Trimming took off 7 bases at V and 3 bases at J, with 15 bases between the two ends. This CDR3 comprises 14 residues. CDR1 and CDR2 (germline): MNHEY, SVGAGI. CDR3 in DNA: TGTGCCAGCAAGGGATACAGCTCATACTATGGCTACACCTTC. Protein product: CASKGYSSYYGYTF.

This clone has just one count. The rearrangement uses TRBV12-5 and TRBJ1-2; D uncertain. Germline CDR1 is LGHNT and CDR2 is FRNRAP. CDR3 length: 13 residues. V was clipped by 6 bases and J by 0 bases, with 8 bases between them. This CDR3 reads CASGYSPNYGYTF. Here the CDR3 DNA reads TGTGCTAGTGGCTACAGCCCTAACTATGGCTACACCTTC. The full variable domain, with the rest looked up from reference TRBV12-5 and TRBJ1-2, is DARVTQTPRHKVTEMGQEVTMRCQPILGHNTVFWYRQTMMQGLELLAYFRNRAPLDDSGMPKDRFSAEMPDATLATLKIQPSEPRDSAVYFCASGYSPNYGYTFGSGTRLTVV.